The T cell receptor beta chain described here comes from a study of T cells in pancreatic ductal adenocarcinoma. Germline CDR1 SGHTA, CDR2 FQGNSA. Germline trimming cut 5 bases from V and 9 bases from J; bases unmatched to any gene: 17. CDR3 length: 17 residues. Data came from immunoSEQ multiplex PCR; TCRdb stores just in-frame clones and leaves some out. The sample carries about 29,000 clones, around nine tenths recorded once. Selected pancreatic ductal adenocarcinoma patients had undergone surgery without neoadjuvant therapy. What was sequenced was PBMCs. The source is a human donor with pancreatic ductal adenocarcinoma. This chain connects TRBV7-2 to TRBJ2-3; 10 bases fit TRBD2. CDR3 region: CASSPIALGLATPTQYF. The DNA for the CDR3 is TGTGCCAGCAGCCCTATAGCCCTGGGACTAGCGACACCGACGCAGTATTTT.